This TCR beta chain stems from a study of T cell repertoires in cytomegalovirus infection. Study-wide context: Indications of both CMV infection and matching HLA type were provided by public TCR beta signatures. Overall study findings and caveats: Public TCR beta family frequency separated CMV-and-HLA carriers, including in an independent cohort. The ex vivo response showed dominance by HLA-C-restricted CMV-specific TCR beta clonotypes.

The V gene's germline CDR1 is SQVTM and CDR2 ANQGSEA. Trimming stripped 2 bases from V and 9 bases from J, with 16 bases between. The CDR3 is 13 amino acids. This clonotype came up a few times. The antigen remains undetermined. TCRdb recomputed calls from the reads with MiXCR, one row per CDR3 protein. The profile shows more than 150,000 distinct CDR3 sequences, roughly a fifth of them singletons. Sequences were obtained from PBMCs. The receptor's source is a human donor in good health (CMV status not recorded). Some clones in this sample may be carry-over from other donors' samples. This sequence joins TRBV29-1 and TRBJ2-5; D might be TRBD1 (6 bases). In DNA, the CDR3 is TGCAGCGTTGAAATGTCAGGGTCAGGGGCCCAGTACTTC. This translates into CSVEMSGSGAQYF.